This TCR beta chain appears in the sequencing data of a study of control samples from healthy donors and cancer patients (dated by TCRdb to about 2020). The library came from the immunoSEQ multiplex PCR assay. Imported from immuneACCESS, the table was reduced by TCRdb to in-frame sequences with V and J called. These copies leave out some clones; in studies compared against another copy, an unresolved V gene accounts for under half, and the cause of the remainder is not known. The sample yields 400,000 to 450,000 clones; 75% to 95% were counted once. The ten largest account for 5.5% to 8% of the sample. As regards this clone: What antigen it recognizes has not been identified. Base quality data are lacking; no much larger clone is found one base away.

Relative to germline, V is 2 bases shorter and J is 5 bases shorter, with 11 bases between their ends. The CDR3 measures 14 amino acids from cysteine to phenylalanine. Only the CDR3 part of the read is kept: 42 bases, read in frame from the first base. Per the germline V gene, KGHSH is the CDR1 and LQKENI is the CDR2. The TCR was taken from a man between 40 and 49 years old with head and neck cancer. This chain is built from TRBV18 and TRBJ2-3; TRBD1 is perhaps the D gene, given 6 matching bases. The sample consisted of PBMCs. For the CDR3, the sequence is CASSPYRDGDTQYF. The bases are TGTGCCAGCTCACCATACAGGGATGGAGATACGCAGTATTTT. Where the CDR3 stops, the reference TRBV18 and TRBJ2-3 genes take over; the full variable domain is NAGVMQNPRHLVRRRGQEARLRCSPMKGHSHVYWYRQLPEEGLKFMVYLQKENIIDESGMPKERFSAEFPKEGPSILRIQQVVRGDSAAYFCASSPYRDGDTQYFGPGTRLTVL.